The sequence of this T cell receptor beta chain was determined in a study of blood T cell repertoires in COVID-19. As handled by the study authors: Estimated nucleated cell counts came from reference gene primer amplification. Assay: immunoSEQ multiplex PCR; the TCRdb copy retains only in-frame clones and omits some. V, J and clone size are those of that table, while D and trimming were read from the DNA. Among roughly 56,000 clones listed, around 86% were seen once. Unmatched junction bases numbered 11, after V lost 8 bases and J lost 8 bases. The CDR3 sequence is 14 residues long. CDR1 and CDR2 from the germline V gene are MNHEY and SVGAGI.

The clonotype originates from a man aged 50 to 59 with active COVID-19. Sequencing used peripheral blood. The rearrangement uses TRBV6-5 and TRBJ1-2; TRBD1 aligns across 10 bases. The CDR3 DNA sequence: TGTGCCAGCGTATACTCCGGGACAGGGGTCGGCTACACCTTC. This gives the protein CASVYSGTGVGYTF.